Reported below is one TCR beta chain. Its antigen is unidentified. The sample comes from a study of blood T cells in healthy people across ages. Study context: Every two T cells gave about one barcoded beta molecule via template switching. Study outcomes and limitations: A greater number of naive CD4+ cells and higher diversity distinguished long-lived donors from aged donors. Using unsorted PBMCs precluded a conclusive naive versus antigen-experienced comparison. It was not known whether donors were CMV positive (a possible confounder of expanded clonotype changes).

After removal of 4 bases from V and 4 bases from J, the junction contained 7 bases not matched to a gene. The CDR3 is 17 residues long. Germline CDR1 reads SNHLY; CDR2 reads FYNNEI. Sample-barcoded 5' priming and a J-beta primer mix drove a second PCR of 7 to 11 cycles. Each CDR3 protein gets one entry after TCRdb re-called the 5' RACE reads with MiXCR. Seen here are under 800,000 distinct CDR3 sequences, roughly 44% observed once, and the top ten hold about 20%. The sample was blood. The clonotype was recovered from a woman aged 55 to 70 in good health. The rearrangement links TRBV2 to TRBJ2-3, with 14 bases identical to TRBD2. CDR3 sequence: CASSAGTSGGVADTQYF. The CDR3 region has the DNA TGTGCCAGCAGTGCGGGGACTAGCGGGGGAGTGGCAGATACGCAGTATTTT.